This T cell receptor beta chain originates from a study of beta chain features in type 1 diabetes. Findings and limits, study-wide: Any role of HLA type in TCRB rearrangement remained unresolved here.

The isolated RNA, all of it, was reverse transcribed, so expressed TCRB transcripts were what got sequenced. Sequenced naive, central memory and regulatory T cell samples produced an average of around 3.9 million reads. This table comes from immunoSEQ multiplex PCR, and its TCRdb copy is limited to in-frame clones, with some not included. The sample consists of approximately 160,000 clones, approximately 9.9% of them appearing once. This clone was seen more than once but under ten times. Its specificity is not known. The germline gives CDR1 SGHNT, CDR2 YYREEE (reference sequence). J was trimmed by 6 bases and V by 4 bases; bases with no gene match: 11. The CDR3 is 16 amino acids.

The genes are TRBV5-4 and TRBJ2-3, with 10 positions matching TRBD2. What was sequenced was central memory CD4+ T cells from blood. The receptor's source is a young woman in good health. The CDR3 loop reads CASSLNPGLATDTQYF. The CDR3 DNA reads TGTGCCAGCAGCCTGAACCCGGGACTAGCGACGGATACGCAGTATTTT.